The clone carrying this T cell receptor (beta chain) was counted only a few times. The antigen is unknown. This specimen comes from a study of vaccination effects on CD4 cells after COVID-19. On the study more broadly: A density of approximately 2.2 million PBMC per well was used; these cells were cultured with roughly 10 IU/ml IL-2 and roughly 10 ug/ml peptides. Regarding the study as a whole: There was only 1 of 255 vaccine-induced clones in healthy vaccinees that cross-reacted with common cold coronaviruses.

It was after 10 days of culture that CD4+ T cells were isolated. Assay used: immunoSEQ multiplex PCR; TCRdb lists only in-frame clones, some missing. This table has about 70,000 clones, around 77% appearing once. V was shortened by 3 bases and J by 1 base, with 6 bases between the two germline ends. CDR3 length: 13 residues. Germline V CDR1 and CDR2: WNHNN, SYGVQD (reference sequence). Source: CD4+ T cells from PBMCs cultured without peptide, taken before COVID-19 vaccination. This receptor was identified in a human donor who received a COVID-19 vaccine. V and J are TRBV10-1 and TRBJ1-1; D is undetermined. As DNA, the CDR3 is TGCGCCAGCAGTGAAAACAGGAACACTGAAGCTTTCTTT. Translated, it gives CASSENRNTEAFF.